The 14 T cell receptor beta chains below were found in one sample sequenced in a study of shared clonotypes between healthy human individuals. Assay: immunoSEQ multiplex PCR; the TCRdb copy retains only in-frame clones and omits some. The table lists some 2,500,000 clones, 93% of them singletons. Sequencing was done on a sample of naive CD4+ T cells from PBMCs. Indicated subset: CD45RA+ positively selected. These receptors all stem from a man younger than 35 in good health. Some clones in this sample may be carry-over from other donors' samples.

V and J are TRBV10-1 and TRBJ2-1; no clear D. CDR3 length equals 15 residues. V was clipped by 0 bases and J by 2 bases, with 8 bases between them. Per germline, CDR1 WNHNN and CDR2 SYGVQD (reference sequence). This CDR3 is CASSESGITYNEQFF. CDR3 sequence (DNA): TGCGCCAGCAGTGAGTCCGGAATAACCTACAATGAGCAGTTCTTC.

V usage is TRBV28 and J usage is TRBJ2-5, with a weak D call TRBD2 (6 bases). From germline, CDR1 is MDHEN and CDR2 SYDVKM. The CDR3 is 13 residues long. V was clipped by 6 bases and J by 4 bases, with 12 bases between them. CDR3 sequence: CASREGLGETQYF. DNA for the CDR3: TGTGCCAGCAGGGAGGGACTCGGAGAGACCCAGTACTTC. Full variable domain (outside the CDR3, taken from reference TRBV28 and TRBJ2-5): DVKVTQSSRYLVKRTGEKVFLECVQDMDHENMFWYRQDPGLGLRLIYFSYDVKMKEKGDIPEGYSVSREKKERFSLILESASTNQTSMYLCASREGLGETQYFGPGTRLLVL.

The table lists this clone with a count of one. The J gene is TRBJ2-3, the V gene TRBV7-9; the match to TRBD1 covers 7 bases. V lost 5 bases, J lost 7 bases, and 6 bases stayed unmatched. Germline CDR1 is SEHNR and CDR2 is FQNEAQ (reference sequence). The CDR3 contains 13 residues. The CDR3 spells CASSTQGTNTQYF. The CDR3 nucleotides read TGTGCCAGCAGCACACAGGGGACAAATACGCAGTATTTT.

This clone was picked up one time. Other DNA sequences in the sample encode the same CDR3. This sequence joins TRBV5-1 and TRBJ2-7; D call uncertain. This CDR3 has 14 residues. Trimming removed 0 bases at V and 3 bases at J, with 10 bases between. Germline loops: CDR1 SGHRS, CDR2 YFSETQ. The CDR3 DNA reads as TGCGCCAGCAGCTTGGGTGGGGTCCTCTACGAGCAGTACTTC. It translates to CASSLGGVLYEQYF. Complete variable domain (other parts from reference TRBV5-1 and TRBJ2-7): KAGVTQTPRYLIKTRGQQVTLSCSPISGHRSVSWYQQTPGQGLQFLFEYFSETQRNKGNFPGRFSGRQFSNSRSEMNVSTLELGDSALYLCASSLGGVLYEQYFGPGTRLTVT.

The chain recombines TRBV30 with TRBJ1-2; D possibly corresponds to TRBD1 (5 bases). The germline V gene has CDR1 GTSNPN and CDR2 SVGIG (reference sequence). Trimming took 2 bases from V and 4 from J, leaving 11 bases between them. The CDR3 loop spans 13 amino acids. CDR3 sequence (DNA): TGTGCCTGGAGTCCGAACGGGGCCTATGGCTACACCTTC. Its protein is CAWSPNGAYGYTF.

The rearrangement uses TRBV28 and TRBJ2-1; 9 nucleotides match TRBD2. The V gene's germline CDR1 is MDHEN and CDR2 SYDVKM. The CDR3 is 18 residues long. With V trimmed by 8 bases and J by 6 bases, 20 bases remained unmatched. CDR3 protein: CASGSGALAGAQGNEQFF. The CDR3, as DNA: TGTGCCAGCGGGTCAGGGGCTTTAGCGGGAGCCCAAGGCAATGAGCAGTTCTTC.

Note on this clone: The same CDR3 is also encoded by other DNA sequences in this sample. The rearrangement uses TRBV19 and TRBJ2-5; D is ambiguous. The CDR3 extends over 11 amino acids. From germline, CDR1 is LNHDA and CDR2 SQIVND (reference sequence). V lost 6 bases and J lost 4, with 6 bases in between. CDR3 coding DNA: TGTGCCAGTAGCCTTCGAGAGACCCAGTACTTC. Encoded protein: CASSLRETQYF.

This clone was observed a single time. The chain uses TRBV7-9 and TRBJ2-7; D is unclear. This CDR3 comprises 13 residues. Trimming took 3 bases from V and 3 from J, leaving 9 bases between them. The germline V gene encodes CDR1 SEHNR and CDR2 FQNEAQ (reference sequence). The CDR3 is CASSFFPHYEQYF. The CDR3 nucleotides read TGTGCCAGCAGCTTTTTCCCTCACTACGAGCAGTACTTC. Full variable domain (remainder filled in from reference TRBV7-9 and TRBJ2-7): DTGVSQNPRHKITKRGQNVTFRCDPISEHNRLYWYRQTLGQGPEFLTYFQNEAQLEKSRLLSDRFSAERPKGSFSTLEIQRTEQGDSAMYLCASSFFPHYEQYFGPGTRLTVT.

This CDR3 reads CAWSVLDRETQYF. CDR3 coding DNA: TGTGCCTGGAGTGTACTGGACAGGGAGACCCAGTACTTC. The gene calls are TRBV30 and TRBJ2-5, with TRBD1 identical over 7 bases. V dropped 0 bases and J dropped 5; count of bases not matched to a gene: 3. Germline V gene sequence: CDR1 GTSNPN, CDR2 SVGIG (reference sequence). The CDR3 covers 13 residues. Filled out from reference TRBV30 and TRBJ2-5, the complete variable domain reads SQTIHQWPATLVQPVGSPLSLECTVEGTSNPNLYWYRQAAGRGLQLLFYSVGIGQISSEVPQNLSASRPQDRQFILSSKKLLLSDSGFYLCAWSVLDRETQYFGPGTRLLVL.

CDR3 region: CASSLGWRALYNEQFF. The CDR3, as DNA: TGTGCCAGCAGCTTGGGGTGGAGGGCTCTGTACAATGAGCAGTTCTTC. The rearrangement joins TRBV5-6 to TRBJ2-1; maybe TRBD2 (6 bases). Germline V gene data show CDR1 as SGHDT and CDR2 as YYEEEE. V lost 0 bases to trimming and J lost 4 bases, with 14 bases between them. The CDR3 sequence is 16 residues long. Based on the CDR3 plus reference TRBV5-6 and TRBJ2-1, the full variable domain is DAGVTQSPTHLIKTRGQQVTLRCSPKSGHDTVSWYQQALGQGPQFIFQYYEEEERQRGNFPDRFSGHQFPNYSSELNVNALLLGDSALYLCASSLGWRALYNEQFFGPGTRLTVL.

The CDR3 sequence: CAFRDSVGTEAFF. The CDR3 DNA reads as TGTGCCTTCCGGGACTCCGTTGGGACTGAAGCTTTCTTT. The gene calls are TRBV21-1 and TRBJ1-1. TRBV21-1 is a listed pseudogene. This CDR3 region has 13 residues.

The chain links TRBV5-1 to TRBJ2-7; D may be TRBD2 (6 bases). Germline assignment: CDR1 SGHRS and CDR2 YFSETQ. The CDR3 consists of 16 residues. V lost 0 bases and J 0 bases, leaving 13 bases between the germline ends. DNA for the CDR3: TGCGCCAGCAGCTTGGATACTAGCTTCCCCTCCTACGAGCAGTACTTC. Amino acids: CASSLDTSFPSYEQYF. The full variable domain, rest sourced from reference TRBV5-1 and TRBJ2-7, is KAGVTQTPRYLIKTRGQQVTLSCSPISGHRSVSWYQQTPGQGLQFLFEYFSETQRNKGNFPGRFSGRQFSNSRSEMNVSTLELGDSALYLCASSLDTSFPSYEQYFGPGTRLTVT.

This sequence joins TRBV4-3 and TRBJ1-4, with D possibly matching TRBD1 (5 bases). Trimming left V 4 bases short and J 5 bases short, with 17 bases between. The CDR3 runs to 16 residues. Per germline, CDR1 LGHNA and CDR2 YSLEER. This CDR3 is CASSPRGRDSNEKLFF. DNA of the CDR3: TGCGCCAGCAGCCCCCGGGGCAGAGACTCAAATGAAAAACTGTTTTTT.

This CDR3 is CSVEPFGGTSNTQYF. The CDR3 nucleotides are TGCAGCGTTGAACCTTTTGGGGGTACGTCGAATACGCAGTATTTT. V and J are TRBV29-1 and TRBJ2-3; D possibly matches TRBD1 or TRBD2 (5 bases each). Trimming cost V 2 bases and J 7 bases, with 19 bases left between them. Germline assignment: CDR1 SQVTM and CDR2 ANQGSEA. This CDR3 has 15 amino acids.